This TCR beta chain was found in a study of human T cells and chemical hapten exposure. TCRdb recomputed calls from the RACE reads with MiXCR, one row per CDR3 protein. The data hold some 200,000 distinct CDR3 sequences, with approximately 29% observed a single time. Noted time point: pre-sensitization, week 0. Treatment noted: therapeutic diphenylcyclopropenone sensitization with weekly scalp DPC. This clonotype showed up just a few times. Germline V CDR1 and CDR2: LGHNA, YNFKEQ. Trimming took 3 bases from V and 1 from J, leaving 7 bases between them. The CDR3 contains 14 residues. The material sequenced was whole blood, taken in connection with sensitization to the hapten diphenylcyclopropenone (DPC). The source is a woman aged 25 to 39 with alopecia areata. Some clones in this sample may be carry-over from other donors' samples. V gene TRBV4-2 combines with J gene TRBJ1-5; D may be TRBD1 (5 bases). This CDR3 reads CASSQGESNQPQHF. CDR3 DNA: TGTGCCAGCAGCCAGGGGGAAAGCAATCAGCCCCAGCATTTT.